These T cell receptor beta chains were read from a single sample in a study of blood T cell repertoires in COVID-19. TCRdb keeps only in-frame clones here, not all; method: immunoSEQ multiplex PCR. Of about 160,000 clones detected, 75% to 90% appear once; the ten largest clones hold roughly 12%. The sequenced material came from peripheral blood. The receptors originated from a man aged 18 to 30 with COVID-19, enrolled during active disease. The CDR3 runs from the conserved cysteine through the conserved F or W. The order of the fields is V gene, J gene, clone size, D gene, CDR3 DNA, CDR3 protein. A D gene is named only where the DNA matches it firmly. Expanded clones get a size class; other rows say once, few or many, or leave the size out.

v_call: TRBV7-2; j_call: TRBJ1-4; clone_size: NA; d_call: TRBD1; cdr3_nt: TGTGCCAGCAGTTTTGACAGGGGGCATAATGAAAAACTGCTTTTT; cdr3_aa: CASSFDRGHNEKLLF
v_call: TRBV6-5; j_call: TRBJ1-1; clone_size: NA; d_call: TRBD1; cdr3_nt: TGTGCCAGCAGTTACGGGACAGGGTGGGAAGCTTTCTTT; cdr3_aa: CASSYGTGWEAFF
v_call: TRBV9; j_call: TRBJ2-7; clone_size: NA; d_call: TRBD2; cdr3_nt: TGTGCCAGCAGCCCGGTAGCGGGGATATACGAGCAGTACTTC; cdr3_aa: CASSPVAGIYEQYF
v_call: TRBV6-5; j_call: TRBJ2-7; clone_size: NA; d_call: NA; cdr3_nt: TGTGCCAGCAGTTCTTCAGGGTCGTCCTACGAGCAGTACTTC; cdr3_aa: CASSSSGSSYEQYF
v_call: TRBV7-4; j_call: TRBJ2-1; clone_size: NA; d_call: TRBD2; cdr3_nt: TGTGCCAGCATGAACCGGACTAGCATGGGCAATGAGCAGTTCTTC; cdr3_aa: CASMNRTSMGNEQFF
v_call: TRBV4-3; j_call: TRBJ2-1; clone_size: NA; d_call: TRBD2; cdr3_nt: TGCGCCAGCAGCCTACGCAAGCGGGACTACTACAATGAGCAGTTCTTC; cdr3_aa: CASSLRKRDYYNEQFF
v_call: TRBV5-6; j_call: TRBJ2-7; clone_size: NA; d_call: NA; cdr3_nt: TGTGCCAGCAGCGTCCCCGGTAGCTACGAGCAGTACTTC; cdr3_aa: CASSVPGSYEQYF
v_call: TRBV4-1; j_call: TRBJ1-2; clone_size: once; d_call: NA; cdr3_nt: TGCGCCAGCAGCCCAGCCGGGATGGAGGCGGATAACTATGGCTACACCTTC; cdr3_aa: CASSPAGMEADNYGYTF
v_call: TRBV5-1; j_call: TRBJ2-7; clone_size: NA; d_call: TRBD1; cdr3_nt: TGCGCCAGCGCCGCATGGGACAGGGCCTACGAGCAGTACTTC; cdr3_aa: CASAAWDRAYEQYF
v_call: TRBV11-2; j_call: TRBJ2-3; clone_size: NA; d_call: NA; cdr3_nt: TGTGCCAGCAGCTTAGACTCTGGGCCTCAGGTCCGGTATTTT; cdr3_aa: CASSLDSGPQVRYF
v_call: TRBV7-8; j_call: TRBJ2-2; clone_size: NA; d_call: NA; cdr3_nt: TGTGCCAGCACTTTTAGGGGCAGCCTCCAACCAGGGGAGCTGTTTTTT; cdr3_aa: CASTFRGSLQPGELFF
v_call: TRBV23-1; j_call: TRBJ1-5; clone_size: NA; d_call: NA; cdr3_nt: TGCGCCAGCAGTCGGAGAGGGAATCAGCCCCAGCATTTT; cdr3_aa: CASSRRGNQPQHF
v_call: TRBV6-2/TRBV6-3; j_call: TRBJ2-5; clone_size: NA; d_call: TRBD2; cdr3_nt: TGTGCCAGCAGTTACTCGAGGCTAGCGGTGGAGACCCAGTACTTC; cdr3_aa: CASSYSRLAVETQYF
v_call: TRBV2; j_call: TRBJ2-2; clone_size: NA; d_call: NA; cdr3_nt: TGTGCCAGCACCTTTTACAGGGCGAACACCGGGGAGCTGTTTTTT; cdr3_aa: CASTFYRANTGELFF
v_call: TRBV9; j_call: TRBJ1-2; clone_size: NA; d_call: NA; cdr3_nt: TGTGCCAGCAGCGTATCAGGGAGGGAGGGCTACACCTTC; cdr3_aa: CASSVSGREGYTF
v_call: TRBV10-3; j_call: TRBJ2-3; clone_size: NA; d_call: TRBD1; cdr3_nt: TGTGCCATCAGTGAGGGGGACAGGGGGCCAGATACGCAGTATTTT; cdr3_aa: CAISEGDRGPDTQYF
v_call: TRBV2; j_call: TRBJ2-1; clone_size: NA; d_call: NA; cdr3_nt: TGTGCCAGCAGCGACGGGAGTTACAATGAGCAGTTCTTC; cdr3_aa: CASSDGSYNEQFF
v_call: TRBV6-5; j_call: TRBJ2-7; clone_size: NA; d_call: NA; cdr3_nt: TGTGCCAGCAGAAGGGGAGGTGCCTCCTACGAGCAGTACTTC; cdr3_aa: CASRRGGASYEQYF
v_call: TRBV27; j_call: TRBJ2-7; clone_size: NA; d_call: TRBD1; cdr3_nt: TGTGCCAGCAGTCTACAGGGGTGGCCCTACGAGCAGTACTTC; cdr3_aa: CASSLQGWPYEQYF
v_call: TRBV7-2; j_call: TRBJ1-2; clone_size: NA; d_call: TRBD1; cdr3_nt: TGTGCCAGCAGCCAGCGCCTTAGGACAGGGGAAGGCGGCTACACCTTC; cdr3_aa: CASSQRLRTGEGGYTF
v_call: TRBV4-3; j_call: TRBJ2-1; clone_size: NA; d_call: TRBD2; cdr3_nt: TGCGCCAGCAGCCAAGATCCCGGGACTAGCGGGACGACCCACAATGAGCAGTTCTTC; cdr3_aa: CASSQDPGTSGTTHNEQFF
v_call: TRBV15; j_call: TRBJ1-5; clone_size: NA; d_call: NA; cdr3_nt: TGTGCCACCAGCAGAGTCCCAGGGGATCAGCCCCAGCATTTT; cdr3_aa: CATSRVPGDQPQHF
v_call: TRBV2; j_call: TRBJ2-5; clone_size: NA; d_call: TRBD2; cdr3_nt: TGTGCCAGCAGTGTCTCTAGCGGGAGTGGTGAGACCCAGTACTTC; cdr3_aa: CASSVSSGSGETQYF
v_call: TRBV29-1; j_call: TRBJ2-2; clone_size: NA; d_call: TRBD1; cdr3_nt: TGCAGCGGCAGGCGGACAGGGTGGGGCGGGGAGCTGTTTTTT; cdr3_aa: CSGRRTGWGGELFF
v_call: TRBV28; j_call: TRBJ2-7; clone_size: few; d_call: TRBD1; cdr3_nt: TGTGCCAGCAGTCTCCGGGACAGCTCCTACGAGCAGTACTTC; cdr3_aa: CASSLRDSSYEQYF
v_call: TRBV24-1; j_call: TRBJ2-4; clone_size: once; d_call: NA; cdr3_nt: TGTGCCACCAGTGATTCCTTGGGGCTCGGGAACATTCAGTACTTC; cdr3_aa: CATSDSLGLGNIQYF
v_call: TRBV18; j_call: TRBJ2-5; clone_size: once; d_call: NA; cdr3_nt: TGTGCCAGCTCACCAGGGGCGTTAGAGACCCAGTACTTC; cdr3_aa: CASSPGALETQYF
v_call: TRBV6-6; j_call: TRBJ1-6; clone_size: few; d_call: TRBD1; cdr3_nt: TGTGCCAGCAGTTACGGGACAGGGTCATATTCACCCCTCCACTTT; cdr3_aa: CASSYGTGSYSPLHF
v_call: TRBV5-1; j_call: TRBJ2-1; clone_size: NA; d_call: NA; cdr3_nt: TGCGCCAGCAGTACGTCCGGGGCCTACAATGAGCAGTTCTTC; cdr3_aa: CASSTSGAYNEQFF
v_call: TRBV28; j_call: TRBJ2-3; clone_size: NA; d_call: TRBD1; cdr3_nt: TGTGCCAGCACCCCGGGACAGGGGATCCGGGGTGCAGATACGCAGTATTTT; cdr3_aa: CASTPGQGIRGADTQYF
v_call: TRBV30; j_call: TRBJ1-1; clone_size: NA; d_call: TRBD1; cdr3_nt: TGTGCCTGGGGTCGACAGGGGTCAGGAAACACTGAAGCTTTCTTT; cdr3_aa: CAWGRQGSGNTEAFF
v_call: TRBV10-3; j_call: TRBJ2-2; clone_size: NA; d_call: NA; cdr3_nt: TGTGCCATCAGTGAACAGGGTGGGACCGGGGAGCTGTTTTTT; cdr3_aa: CAISEQGGTGELFF
v_call: TRBV4-3; j_call: TRBJ1-3; clone_size: once; d_call: NA; cdr3_nt: TGCGCCAGCAGCCACACAGGCGCCATCTCTGGAAACACCATATATTTT; cdr3_aa: CASSHTGAISGNTIYF
v_call: TRBV28; j_call: TRBJ2-3; clone_size: NA; d_call: TRBD2; cdr3_nt: TGTGCCAGCAGTCGGGCAGGTAGCGGGACAGATACGCAGTATTTT; cdr3_aa: CASSRAGSGTDTQYF
v_call: TRBV19; j_call: TRBJ1-2; clone_size: NA; d_call: TRBD1; cdr3_nt: TGTGCCAGTAGGCTTAAGGGCGGCAGGGGGAGTCTCGGTGGCTACACCTTC; cdr3_aa: CASRLKGGRGSLGGYTF
v_call: TRBV7-6; j_call: TRBJ2-5; clone_size: NA; d_call: TRBD1; cdr3_nt: TGTGCCAGCAGCTTAGACCAGGGGGCTCGGGTCGGGACCCAGTACTTC; cdr3_aa: CASSLDQGARVGTQYF
v_call: TRBV7-9; j_call: TRBJ2-4; clone_size: few; d_call: NA; cdr3_nt: TGTGCCAGCAGCGCCATCCGGGACATACACATTCAGTACTTC; cdr3_aa: CASSAIRDIHIQYF
v_call: TRBV21-1; j_call: TRBJ1-1; clone_size: NA; d_call: NA; cdr3_nt: TGTGCCAGCAGCAACCCAGTGAACACTGAAGCTTTCTTT; cdr3_aa: CASSNPVNTEAFF
v_call: TRBV6-2/TRBV6-3; j_call: TRBJ2-3; clone_size: few; d_call: NA; cdr3_nt: TGTGCCAGCAGTTACGGGCCGGCTAGCCTTTCCACAGATACGCAGTATTTT; cdr3_aa: CASSYGPASLSTDTQYF
v_call: TRBV30; j_call: TRBJ1-2; clone_size: once; d_call: TRBD1; cdr3_nt: TGTGCCTGGGTTGACAGGGCTCCTGGGAGCTACACCTTC; cdr3_aa: CAWVDRAPGSYTF